This entry lists 11 T cell receptor beta chains sequenced from one sample in a study of CD8 T cells in Susac syndrome. Random hexamers were used to reverse transcribe the RNA input (about 0.5 to 1 ug). TCRdb redid the calling of the immunoSEQ multiplex PCR reads with MiXCR, one entry per CDR3 protein. The sample lists about 140,000 distinct CDR3 sequences, 95% occurring once. Specimen: CD4+ T cells from PBMCs. These receptors were taken from a human donor with Susac syndrome.

The chain carries TRBV7-3 and TRBJ2-3, with 7 bases identical to TRBD1. The J segment lost 0 bases and the V segment lost 5 bases, leaving 5 bases of the junction unmatched. The CDR3 loop spans 15 amino acids. The germline gives CDR1 SGHTA, CDR2 FQGTGA. The CDR3, as DNA: TGTGCCAGCAGCCCGACAGGGCCTAGCACAGATACGCAGTATTTT. Its protein product is CASSPTGPSTDTQYF.

This chain joins TRBV7-9 and TRBJ1-2; 11 bases align to TRBD1. V lost 3 bases and J lost 1; bases outside the gene matches: 7. This CDR3 spans 17 amino acids. Germline V lookup: CDR1 SEHNR, CDR2 FQNEAQ (reference sequence). CDR3 nucleotide sequence: TGTGCCAGCAGCTTGTCCGGGACAGGGGGTATTAACTATGGCTACACCTTC. This gives the protein CASSLSGTGGINYGYTF.

The J gene is TRBJ2-1, the V gene TRBV20-1, with TRBD1 as a possible D gene (6 bases). V lost 6 bases, J lost 11 bases, and 17 bases lay in between. The CDR3 sequence is 12 residues long. Germline V gene sequence: CDR1 DFQATT, CDR2 SNEGSKA (reference sequence). The CDR3 nucleotides read TGCAGTGCCCCTGGCCAGGGGATTAAGCAGTTCTTC. Amino acids: CSAPGQGIKQFF.

The CDR3 loop reads CASSLNKRLAKNIQYF. CDR3 in DNA: TGTGCCAGCAGCTTAAATAAGCGGCTAGCCAAAAACATTCAGTACTTC. The V and J genes are TRBV13 and TRBJ2-4; TRBD2 is a possible D gene (5 bases). The length of the CDR3 is 16 residues. The V and J ends lost 2 bases and 0 bases respectively, with 11 bases between them. In germline, CDR1 is PRHDT, CDR2 FYEKMQ (reference sequence).

The genes are TRBV5-1 and TRBJ2-5; D may be TRBD2 (6 bases). The CDR3 has 14 amino acids. Germline V lookup: CDR1 SGHRS, CDR2 YFSETQ. V dropped 4 bases and J dropped 2 bases, with 12 bases sitting between them. The CDR3 sequence is CASSVTSSQETQYF. The CDR3 bases are TGCGCCAGCAGCGTCACTAGCTCTCAAGAGACCCAGTACTTC.

The rearrangement links TRBV2 to TRBJ1-2, with D unresolved. Germline CDR1 reads SNHLY; CDR2 reads FYNNEI. The ends were cut back, 4 bases at V and 2 bases at J, with 8 bases in the middle. The CDR3 extends over 13 amino acids. The CDR3 sequence is CASSVSGNYGYTF. In DNA form, the CDR3 reads TGTGCCAGCAGTGTATCGGGGAACTATGGCTACACCTTC.

The chain couples TRBV28 to TRBJ2-7; possibly TRBD1 or TRBD2 for D (6 bases each). The ends were cut back, 9 bases at V and 4 bases at J, with 10 bases in the middle. This CDR3 region has 11 residues. Per germline, CDR1 MDHEN and CDR2 SYDVKM. DNA for the CDR3: TGTGCCAGTGGGGGGCGATACGAGCAGTACTTC. Protein sequence: CASGGRYEQYF.

This chain joins TRBV7-8 and TRBJ1-2, with D perhaps TRBD1 (6 bases). Trimming pared 1 base from V and 8 bases from J, leaving 23 bases between. CDR3 length equals 17 residues. Germline CDR1 and CDR2: SGHVS and FQNEAQ. The CDR3 DNA follows: TGTGCCAGCAGCTTAGTAGCGGGGGCCGCCCTCCTGGTGGGCTACACCTTC. It translates to CASSLVAGAALLVGYTF.

CDR3 region: CASSQAPLATYYEQYF. The CDR3 DNA follows: TGCGCCAGCAGCCAAGCTCCACTAGCGACCTACTACGAGCAGTACTTC. The V and J genes are TRBV4-1 and TRBJ2-7; 7 bases agree with TRBD2. Per the germline V gene, CDR1 is MGHRA and CDR2 is YSYEKL. This CDR3 region has 16 residues. J lost 3 bases, V lost 1 base, and 9 bases had no gene match.

V gene TRBV3-1 combines with J gene TRBJ2-5; D might be TRBD2 (6 bases). Trimming took off 5 bases at V and 12 bases at J, with 16 bases between the two ends. Germline V gene data show CDR1 as LGHDT and CDR2 as YNNKEL (reference sequence). The CDR3 has 12 amino acids. CDR3 sequence reads: CASSYLTRTKYF. The CDR3 DNA is TGTGCCAGCAGCTACCTGACTAGAACCAAGTACTTC.

The chain links TRBV4-3 to TRBJ1-2; 7 nucleotides agree with TRBD1. In germline, CDR1 is LGHNA, CDR2 YSLEER. V shed 0 bases, J shed 8 bases, and the junction held 9 bases outside the gene matches. The CDR3 extends over 15 amino acids. The DNA of the CDR3 is TGCGCCAGCAGCCAAGATCACAGGGGCCTCTGGGGCTACACCTTC. This encodes CASSQDHRGLWGYTF.